This T cell receptor (beta chain) is drawn from a study of beta chain features in type 1 diabetes. Looking at the study overall: Regarding age, gender and cell yields, patients proved similar to healthy donors.

Trimming took 2 bases from V and 4 from J; bases not matched to a gene: 2. CDR3 length: 16 amino acids. CDR1 is SNHLY, CDR2 FYNNEI, per germline. Notes on the study in general: Moderate but significant shortening of TCRB CDR3s was recorded in all four CD4+ subsets from Type 1 diabetes patients. In the patient group, naive, central memory and Treg TCRB repertoires seemed more alike than in the healthy donor group.

Isolated RNA was reverse transcribed in full, so expressed TCRB transcripts were sequenced. The table came from immunoSEQ multiplex PCR; TCRdb's copy has only in-frame clones and leaves some out. The sample records hundreds of thousands of clones, 11% to 15% being singletons. Each sorted population was over 95% pure. This clone was observed a few times. Its antigen is undetermined. The chain is built from TRBV2 and TRBJ2-3, with TRBD2 identical over 14 bases. The sequenced material came from naive CD4+ T cells from blood. The TCR comes from a woman aged 40 to 50 in good health. The CDR3 sequence is CASSETGLAGADTQYF. CDR3 nucleotide sequence: TGTGCCAGCAGTGAAACGGGACTAGCGGGGGCAGATACGCAGTATTTT.